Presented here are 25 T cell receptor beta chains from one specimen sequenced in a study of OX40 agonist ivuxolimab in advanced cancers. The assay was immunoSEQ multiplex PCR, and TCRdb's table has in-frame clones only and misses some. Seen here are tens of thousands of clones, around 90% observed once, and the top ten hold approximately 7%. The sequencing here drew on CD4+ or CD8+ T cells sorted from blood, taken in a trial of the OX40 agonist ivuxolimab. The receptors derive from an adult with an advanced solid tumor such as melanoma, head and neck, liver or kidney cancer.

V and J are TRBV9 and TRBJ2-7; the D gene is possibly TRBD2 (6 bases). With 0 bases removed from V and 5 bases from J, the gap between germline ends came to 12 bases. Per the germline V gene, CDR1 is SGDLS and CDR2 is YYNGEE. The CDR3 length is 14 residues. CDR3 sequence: CASSVAASENEQYF. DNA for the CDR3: TGTGCCAGCAGCGTAGCGGCTAGCGAAAACGAGCAGTACTTC.

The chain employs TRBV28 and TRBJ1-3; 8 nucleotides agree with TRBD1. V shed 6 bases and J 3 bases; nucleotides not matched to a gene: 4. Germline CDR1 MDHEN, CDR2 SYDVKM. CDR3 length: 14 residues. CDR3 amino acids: CASSGQGYGNTIYF. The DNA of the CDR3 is TGTGCCAGCAGCGGACAGGGATATGGAAACACCATATATTTT.

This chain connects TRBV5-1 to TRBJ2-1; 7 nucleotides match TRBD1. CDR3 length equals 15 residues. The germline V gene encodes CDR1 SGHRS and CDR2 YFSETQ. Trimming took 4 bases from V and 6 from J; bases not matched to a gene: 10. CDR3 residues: CASSEYRGGGNEQFF. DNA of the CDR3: TGCGCCAGCAGCGAATACAGGGGTGGAGGCAATGAGCAGTTCTTC.

The CDR3 sequence: CAISGDQINNEQFF. The CDR3 nucleotides read TGTGCCATCAGTGGGGACCAGATTAACAATGAGCAGTTCTTC. The J gene is TRBJ2-1, the V gene TRBV10-3, with D tentatively TRBD1 or TRBD2 (5 bases each). Germline CDR1 reads ENHRY; CDR2 reads SYGVKD. The CDR3 is 14 amino acids. V was clipped by 4 bases and J by 5 bases, with 12 bases between them.

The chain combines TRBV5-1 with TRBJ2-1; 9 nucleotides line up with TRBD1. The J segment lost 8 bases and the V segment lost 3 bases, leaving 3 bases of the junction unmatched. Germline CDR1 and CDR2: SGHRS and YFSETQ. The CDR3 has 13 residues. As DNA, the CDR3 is TGCGCCAGCAGCTCGGGACAGGGTTATGAGCAGTTCTTC. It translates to CASSSGQGYEQFF.

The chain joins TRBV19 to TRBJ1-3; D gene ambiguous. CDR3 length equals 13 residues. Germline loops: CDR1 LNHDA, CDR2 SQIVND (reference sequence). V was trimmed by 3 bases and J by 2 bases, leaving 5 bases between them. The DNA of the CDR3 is TGTGCCAGTAGTATCCATACTGGAAACACCATATATTTT. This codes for CASSIHTGNTIYF. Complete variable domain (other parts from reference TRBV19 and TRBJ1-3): DGGITQSPKYLFRKEGQNVTLSCEQNLNHDAMYWYRQDPGQGLRLIYYSQIVNDFQKGDIAEGYSVSREKKESFPLTVTSAQKNPTAFYLCASSIHTGNTIYFGEGSWLTVV.

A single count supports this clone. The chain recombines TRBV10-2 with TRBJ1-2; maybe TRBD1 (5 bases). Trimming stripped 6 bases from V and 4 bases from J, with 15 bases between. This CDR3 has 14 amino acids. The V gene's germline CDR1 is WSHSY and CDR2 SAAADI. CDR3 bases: TGCGCCAGCAGCCCGGTTGCCGGGGGCTATGGCTACACCTTC. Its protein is CASSPVAGGYGYTF.

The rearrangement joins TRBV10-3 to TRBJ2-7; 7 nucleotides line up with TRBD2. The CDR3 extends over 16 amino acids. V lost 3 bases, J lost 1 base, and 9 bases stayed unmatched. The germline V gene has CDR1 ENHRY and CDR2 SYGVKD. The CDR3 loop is CAISEDSGGVSYEQYF. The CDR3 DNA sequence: TGTGCCATCAGTGAAGACTCGGGAGGTGTATCCTACGAGCAGTACTTC.

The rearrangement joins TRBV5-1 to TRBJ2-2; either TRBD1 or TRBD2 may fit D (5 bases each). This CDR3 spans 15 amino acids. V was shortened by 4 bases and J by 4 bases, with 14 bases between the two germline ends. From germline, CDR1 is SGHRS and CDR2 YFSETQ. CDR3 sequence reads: CASSLSSGPTGELFF. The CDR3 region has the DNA TGCGCCAGCAGCCTCAGCTCGGGACCCACCGGGGAGCTGTTTTTT.

CDR3 sequence: CASSGTTVSYGYTF. In nucleotides, the CDR3 is TGTGCCAGCAGTGGCACGACAGTCTCCTATGGCTACACCTTC. This chain uses TRBV2 with TRBJ1-2; D is possibly TRBD1 (5 bases). V lost 4 bases, J lost 4 bases, and 13 bases lay in between. Germline V gives CDR1 SNHLY, CDR2 FYNNEI. CDR3 length: 14 amino acids.

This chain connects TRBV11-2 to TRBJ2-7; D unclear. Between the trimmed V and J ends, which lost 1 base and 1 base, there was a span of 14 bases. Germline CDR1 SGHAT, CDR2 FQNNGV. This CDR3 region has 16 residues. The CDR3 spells CASSLVGGPLSYEQYF. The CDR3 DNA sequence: TGTGCCAGCAGCTTAGTTGGTGGGCCCCTTTCCTACGAGCAGTACTTC.

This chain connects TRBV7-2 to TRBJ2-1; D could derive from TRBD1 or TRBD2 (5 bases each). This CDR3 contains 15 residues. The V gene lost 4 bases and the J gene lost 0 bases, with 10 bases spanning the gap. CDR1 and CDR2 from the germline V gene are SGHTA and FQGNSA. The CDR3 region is CASSSRESSYNEQFF. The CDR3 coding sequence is TGTGCCAGCAGCTCCAGGGAGAGCTCCTACAATGAGCAGTTCTTC.

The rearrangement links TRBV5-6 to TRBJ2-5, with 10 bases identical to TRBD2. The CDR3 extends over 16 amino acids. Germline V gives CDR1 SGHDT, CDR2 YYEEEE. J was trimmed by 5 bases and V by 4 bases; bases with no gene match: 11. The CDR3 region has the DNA TGTGCCAGCAGCACAGACACTAGCGGGAAAGCGGAGACCCAGTACTTC. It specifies CASSTDTSGKAETQYF.

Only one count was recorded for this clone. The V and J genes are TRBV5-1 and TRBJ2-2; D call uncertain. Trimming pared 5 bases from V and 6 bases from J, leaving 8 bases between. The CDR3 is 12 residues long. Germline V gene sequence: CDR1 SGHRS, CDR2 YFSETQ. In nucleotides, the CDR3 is TGCGCCAGCAGGCTCCGACCCGGGGAGCTGTTTTTT. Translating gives CASRLRPGELFF.

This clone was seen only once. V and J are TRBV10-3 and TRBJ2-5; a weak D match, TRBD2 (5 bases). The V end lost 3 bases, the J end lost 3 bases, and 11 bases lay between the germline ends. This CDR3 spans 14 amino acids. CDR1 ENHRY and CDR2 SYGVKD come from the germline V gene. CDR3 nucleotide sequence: TGTGCCATCAGTGATAGTGGACTTAAAGAGACCCAGTACTTC. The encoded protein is CAISDSGLKETQYF.

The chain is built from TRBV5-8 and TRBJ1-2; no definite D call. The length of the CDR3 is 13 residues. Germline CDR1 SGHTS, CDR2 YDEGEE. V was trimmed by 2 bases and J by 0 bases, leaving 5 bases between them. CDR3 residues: CASSLRANYGYTF. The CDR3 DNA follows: TGTGCCAGCAGCTTAAGAGCTAACTATGGCTACACCTTC. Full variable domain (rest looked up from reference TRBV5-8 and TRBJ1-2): EAGVTQSPTHLIKTRGQQATLRCSPISGHTSVYWYQQALGLGLQFLLWYDEGEERNRGNFPPRFSGRQFPNYSSELNVNALELEDSALYLCASSLRANYGYTFGSGTRLTVV.

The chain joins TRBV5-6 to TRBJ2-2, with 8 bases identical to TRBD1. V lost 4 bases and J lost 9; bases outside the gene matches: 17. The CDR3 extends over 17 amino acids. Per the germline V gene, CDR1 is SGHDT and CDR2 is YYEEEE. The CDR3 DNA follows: TGTGCCAGCAGCCTCCGACCTGGACAGGGCATCAACTGGGAGCTGTTTTTT. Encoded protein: CASSLRPGQGINWELFF. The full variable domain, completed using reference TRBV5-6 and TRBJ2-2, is DAGVTQSPTHLIKTRGQQVTLRCSPKSGHDTVSWYQQALGQGPQFIFQYYEEEERQRGNFPDRFSGHQFPNYSSELNVNALLLGDSALYLCASSLRPGQGINWELFFGEGSRLTVL.

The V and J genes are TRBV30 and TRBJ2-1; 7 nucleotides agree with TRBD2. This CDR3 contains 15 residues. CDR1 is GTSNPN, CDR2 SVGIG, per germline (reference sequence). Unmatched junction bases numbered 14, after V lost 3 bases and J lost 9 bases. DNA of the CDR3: TGTGCCTGGAGACCGAGTGGCGGGAGCACCGGTGAGCAGTTCTTC. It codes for CAWRPSGGSTGEQFF.

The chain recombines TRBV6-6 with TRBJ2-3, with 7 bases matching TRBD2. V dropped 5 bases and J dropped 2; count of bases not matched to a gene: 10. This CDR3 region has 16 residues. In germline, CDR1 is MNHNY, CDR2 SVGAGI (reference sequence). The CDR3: CASSNLLAGDTDTQYF. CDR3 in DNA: TGTGCCAGCAGTAACTTGTTGGCGGGGGACACAGATACGCAGTATTTT.

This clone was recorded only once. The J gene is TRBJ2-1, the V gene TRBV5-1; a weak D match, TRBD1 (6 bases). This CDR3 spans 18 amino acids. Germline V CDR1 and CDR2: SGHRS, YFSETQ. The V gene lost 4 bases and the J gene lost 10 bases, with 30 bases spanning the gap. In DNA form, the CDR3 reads TGCGCCAGCAGCCTGGGGGTGCAGGGGACCACACTACAATCGGAGCAGTTCTTC. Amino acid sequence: CASSLGVQGTTLQSEQFF.

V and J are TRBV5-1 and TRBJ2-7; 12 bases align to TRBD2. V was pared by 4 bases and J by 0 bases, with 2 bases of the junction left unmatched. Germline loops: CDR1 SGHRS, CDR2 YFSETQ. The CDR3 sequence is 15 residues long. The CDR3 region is CASSRLAGDSYEQYF. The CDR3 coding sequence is TGCGCCAGCAGCCGACTAGCGGGGGACTCCTACGAGCAGTACTTC.

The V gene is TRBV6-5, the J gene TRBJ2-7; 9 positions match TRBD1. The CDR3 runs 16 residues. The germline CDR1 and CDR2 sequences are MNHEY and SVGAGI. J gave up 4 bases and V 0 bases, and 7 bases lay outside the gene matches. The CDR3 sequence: CASSYSSGQGSYEQYF. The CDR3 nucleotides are TGTGCCAGCAGTTACTCGAGCGGACAGGGGTCATACGAGCAGTACTTC.

CDR3 in DNA: TGTGCCAGCAGCCGATCGGGACAGGGCTCCTACGAGCAGTACTTC. Amino acids: CASSRSGQGSYEQYF. This chain links TRBV14 with TRBJ2-7, with 9 bases that match TRBD1. This CDR3 has 15 amino acids. In germline, CDR1 is SGHDN, CDR2 FVKESK. The junction had 4 bases not matched to a gene; V was cut back by 4 bases and J by 0 bases.

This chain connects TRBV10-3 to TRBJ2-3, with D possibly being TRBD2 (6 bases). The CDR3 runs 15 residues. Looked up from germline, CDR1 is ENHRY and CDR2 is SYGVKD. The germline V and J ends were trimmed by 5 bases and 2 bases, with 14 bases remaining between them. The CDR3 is CAISLGGSYTDTQYF. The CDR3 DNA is TGTGCCATCAGTCTGGGGGGATCATACACAGATACGCAGTATTTT.

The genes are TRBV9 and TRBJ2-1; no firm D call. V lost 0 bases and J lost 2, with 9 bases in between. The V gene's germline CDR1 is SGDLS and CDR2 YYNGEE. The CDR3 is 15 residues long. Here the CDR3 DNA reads TGTGCCAGCAGCGTAGGGTTAGGAACCTACAATGAGCAGTTCTTC. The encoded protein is CASSVGLGTYNEQFF.